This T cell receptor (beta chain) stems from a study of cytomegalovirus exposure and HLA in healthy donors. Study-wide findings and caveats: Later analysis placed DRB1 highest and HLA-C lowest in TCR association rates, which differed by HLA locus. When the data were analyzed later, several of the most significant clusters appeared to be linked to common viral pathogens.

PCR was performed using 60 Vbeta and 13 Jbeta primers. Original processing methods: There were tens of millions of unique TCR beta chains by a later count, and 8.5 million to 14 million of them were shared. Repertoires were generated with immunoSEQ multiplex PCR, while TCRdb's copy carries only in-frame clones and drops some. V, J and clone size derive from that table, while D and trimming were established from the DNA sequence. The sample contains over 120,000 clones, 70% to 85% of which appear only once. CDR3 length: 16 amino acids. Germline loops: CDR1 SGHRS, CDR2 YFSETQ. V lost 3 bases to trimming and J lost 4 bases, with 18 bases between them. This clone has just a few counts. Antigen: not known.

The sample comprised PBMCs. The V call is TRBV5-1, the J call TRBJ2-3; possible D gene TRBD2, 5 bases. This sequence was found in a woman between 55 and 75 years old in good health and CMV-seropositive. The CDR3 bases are TGCGCCAGCAGCTCCGATGGAGTGGCGGGCTCAGATACGCAGTATTTT. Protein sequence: CASSSDGVAGSDTQYF.